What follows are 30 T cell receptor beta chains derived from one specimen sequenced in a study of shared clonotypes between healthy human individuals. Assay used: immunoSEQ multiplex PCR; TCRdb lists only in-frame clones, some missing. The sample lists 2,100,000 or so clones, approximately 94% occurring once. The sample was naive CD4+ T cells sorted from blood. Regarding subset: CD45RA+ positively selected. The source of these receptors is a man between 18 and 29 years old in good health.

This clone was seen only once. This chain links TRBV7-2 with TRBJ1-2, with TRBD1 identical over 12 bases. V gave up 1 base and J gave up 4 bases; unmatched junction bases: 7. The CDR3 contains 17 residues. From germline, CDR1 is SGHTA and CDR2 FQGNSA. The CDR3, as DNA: TGTGCCAGCAGCTTAGAGGGACAGGGGGCGTCGGGCTATGGCTACACCTTC. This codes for CASSLEGQGASGYGYTF.

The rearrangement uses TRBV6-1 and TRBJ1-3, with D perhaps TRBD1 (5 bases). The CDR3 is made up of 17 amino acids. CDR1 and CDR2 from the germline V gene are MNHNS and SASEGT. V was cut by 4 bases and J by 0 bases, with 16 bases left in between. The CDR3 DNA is TGTGCCAGCAGTGCCCCCGGGACGGGCCGCTCTGGAAACACCATATATTTT. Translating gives CASSAPGTGRSGNTIYF.

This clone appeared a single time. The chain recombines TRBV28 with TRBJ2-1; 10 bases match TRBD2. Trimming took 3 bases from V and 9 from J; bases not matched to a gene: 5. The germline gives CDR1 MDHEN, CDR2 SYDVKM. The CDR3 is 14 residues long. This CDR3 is CASSFGLAGVEQFF. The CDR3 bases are TGTGCCAGCAGTTTTGGTCTAGCGGGGGTTGAGCAGTTCTTC.

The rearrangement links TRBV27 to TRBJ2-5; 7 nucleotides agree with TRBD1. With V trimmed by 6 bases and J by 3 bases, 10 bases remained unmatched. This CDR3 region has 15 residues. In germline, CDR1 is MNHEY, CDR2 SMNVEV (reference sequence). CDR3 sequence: CASSPLDRAKETQYF. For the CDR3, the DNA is TGTGCCAGCAGCCCTCTTGACAGGGCCAAAGAGACCCAGTACTTC.

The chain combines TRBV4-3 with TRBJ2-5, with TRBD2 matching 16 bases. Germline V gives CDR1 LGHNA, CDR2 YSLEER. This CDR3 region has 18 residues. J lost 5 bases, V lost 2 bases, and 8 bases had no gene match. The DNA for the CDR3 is TGCGCCAGCAGCCAATCAGGACCGGGACTAGCGGGAGGGGAGACCCAGTACTTC. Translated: CASSQSGPGLAGGETQYF.

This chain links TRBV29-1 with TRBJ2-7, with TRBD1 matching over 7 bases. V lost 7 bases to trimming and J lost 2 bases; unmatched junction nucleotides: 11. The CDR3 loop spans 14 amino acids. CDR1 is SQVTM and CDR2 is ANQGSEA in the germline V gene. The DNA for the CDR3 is TGCAGCGCAACCAAAGGGACAGTAACCTACGAGCAGTACTTC. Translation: CSATKGTVTYEQYF.

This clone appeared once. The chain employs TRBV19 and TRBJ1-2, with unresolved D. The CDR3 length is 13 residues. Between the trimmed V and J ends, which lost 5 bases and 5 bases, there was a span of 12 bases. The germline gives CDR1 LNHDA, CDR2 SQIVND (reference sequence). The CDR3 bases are TGTGCCAGTAGTCACCCGACACCGTATGGCTACACCTTC. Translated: CASSHPTPYGYTF.

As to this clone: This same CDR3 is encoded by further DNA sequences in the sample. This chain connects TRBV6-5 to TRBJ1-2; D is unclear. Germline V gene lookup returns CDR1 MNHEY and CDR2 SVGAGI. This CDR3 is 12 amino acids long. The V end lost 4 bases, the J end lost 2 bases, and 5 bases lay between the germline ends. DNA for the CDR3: TGTGCCAGCAGTTCCGGGAACTATGGCTACACCTTC. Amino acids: CASSSGNYGYTF.

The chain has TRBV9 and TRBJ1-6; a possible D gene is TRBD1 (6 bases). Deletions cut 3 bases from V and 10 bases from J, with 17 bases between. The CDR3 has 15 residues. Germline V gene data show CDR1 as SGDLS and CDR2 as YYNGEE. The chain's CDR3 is CASSARGGERSPLHF. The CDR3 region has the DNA TGTGCCAGCAGCGCCCGAGGGGGGGAGCGATCACCCCTCCACTTT.

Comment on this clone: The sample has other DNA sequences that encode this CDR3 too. As DNA, the CDR3 is TGCGCCAGCAGCTTGGGAGGGACTACCTCCACAGATACGCAGTATTTT. Its translation is CASSLGGTTSTDTQYF. The chain joins TRBV5-1 to TRBJ2-3; 7 positions agree with TRBD2. This CDR3 spans 16 amino acids. Germline V gives CDR1 SGHRS, CDR2 YFSETQ. The V segment lost 0 bases and the J segment 2 bases; nucleotides outside the gene matches: 6.

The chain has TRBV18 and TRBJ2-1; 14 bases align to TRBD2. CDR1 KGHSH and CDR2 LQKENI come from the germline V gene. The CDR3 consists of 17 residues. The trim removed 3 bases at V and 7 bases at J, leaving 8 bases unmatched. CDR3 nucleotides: TGTGCCAGCTCACCGGGACTAGCGGGAGTCGACAATAATGAGCAGTTCTTC. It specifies CASSPGLAGVDNNEQFF.

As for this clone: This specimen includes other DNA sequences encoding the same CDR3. The CDR3 loop reads CASSLPGQGIYEQYF. The CDR3 nucleotides read TGTGCCAGCAGTTTGCCGGGACAGGGGATCTACGAGCAGTACTTC. This sequence joins TRBV6-6 and TRBJ2-7, with 10 bases fitting TRBD1. The CDR3 consists of 15 residues. Losses at the gene ends were 4 bases for V and 3 bases for J; bases not matched to a gene: 6. Germline V CDR1 and CDR2: MNHNY, SVGAGI (reference sequence).

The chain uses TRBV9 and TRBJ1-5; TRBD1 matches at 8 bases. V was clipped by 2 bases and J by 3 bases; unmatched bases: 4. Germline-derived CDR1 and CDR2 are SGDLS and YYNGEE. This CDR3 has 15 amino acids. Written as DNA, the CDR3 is TGTGCCAGCAGCGTCCAGGGGGCTCTCAATCAGCCCCAGCATTTT. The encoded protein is CASSVQGALNQPQHF.

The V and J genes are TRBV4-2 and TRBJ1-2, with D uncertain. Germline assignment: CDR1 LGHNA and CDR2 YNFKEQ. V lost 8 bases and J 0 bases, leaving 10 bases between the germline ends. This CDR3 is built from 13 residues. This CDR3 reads CASLGDANYGYTF. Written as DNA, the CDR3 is TGTGCCAGCCTCGGAGACGCTAACTATGGCTACACCTTC.

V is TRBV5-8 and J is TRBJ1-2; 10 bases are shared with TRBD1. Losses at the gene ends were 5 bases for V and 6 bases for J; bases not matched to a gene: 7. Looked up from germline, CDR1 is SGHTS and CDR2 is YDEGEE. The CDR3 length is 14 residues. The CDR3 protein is CASRRDRGIHGYTF. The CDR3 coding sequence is TGTGCCAGCAGGAGGGACAGGGGAATTCATGGCTACACCTTC. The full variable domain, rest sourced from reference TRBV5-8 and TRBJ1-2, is EAGVTQSPTHLIKTRGQQATLRCSPISGHTSVYWYQQALGLGLQFLLWYDEGEERNRGNFPPRFSGRQFPNYSSELNVNALELEDSALYLCASRRDRGIHGYTFGSGTRLTVV.

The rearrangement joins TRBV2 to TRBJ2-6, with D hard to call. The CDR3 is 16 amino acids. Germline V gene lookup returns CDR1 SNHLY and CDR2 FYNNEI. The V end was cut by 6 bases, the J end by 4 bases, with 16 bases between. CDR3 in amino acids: CASRKDGPSGANVLTF. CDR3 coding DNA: TGTGCCAGCAGGAAAGACGGACCCTCGGGGGCCAACGTCCTGACTTTC. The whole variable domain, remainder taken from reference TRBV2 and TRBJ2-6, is EPEVTQTPSHQVTQMGQEVILRCVPISNHLYFYWYRQILGQKVEFLVSFYNNEISEKSEIFDDQFSVERPDGSNFTLKIRSTKLEDSAMYFCASRKDGPSGANVLTFGAGSRLTVL.

The CDR3: CASSSSTGYSADTQYF. The DNA of the CDR3 is TGTGCCAGCAGCTCTTCGACAGGTTACAGCGCAGATACGCAGTATTTT. This sequence joins TRBV7-6 and TRBJ2-3; TRBD1 is a possible D gene (6 bases). The CDR3 runs to 16 residues. The V end lost 4 bases, the J end lost 4 bases, and 18 bases lay between the germline ends. CDR1 is SGHVS, CDR2 FNYEAQ, per germline.

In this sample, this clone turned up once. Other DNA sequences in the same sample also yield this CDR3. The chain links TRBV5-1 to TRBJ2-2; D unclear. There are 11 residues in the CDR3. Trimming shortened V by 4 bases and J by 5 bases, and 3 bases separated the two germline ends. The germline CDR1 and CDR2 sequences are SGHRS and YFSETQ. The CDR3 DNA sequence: TGCGCCAGCAGCGGAACCGGGGAGCTGTTTTTT. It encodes CASSGTGELFF.

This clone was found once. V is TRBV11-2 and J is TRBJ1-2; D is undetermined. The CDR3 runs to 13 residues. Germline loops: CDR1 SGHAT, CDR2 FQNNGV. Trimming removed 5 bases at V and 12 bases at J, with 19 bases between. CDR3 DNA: TGTGCCAGCAGCCTAAGACCGGACCAACATGACACCTTC. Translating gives CASSLRPDQHDTF. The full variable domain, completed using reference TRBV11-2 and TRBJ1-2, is EAGVAQSPRYKIIEKRQSVAFWCNPISGHATLYWYQQILGQGPKLLIQFQNNGVVDDSQLPKDRFSAERLKGVDSTLKIQPAKLEDSAVYLCASSLRPDQHDTFGSGTRLTVV.

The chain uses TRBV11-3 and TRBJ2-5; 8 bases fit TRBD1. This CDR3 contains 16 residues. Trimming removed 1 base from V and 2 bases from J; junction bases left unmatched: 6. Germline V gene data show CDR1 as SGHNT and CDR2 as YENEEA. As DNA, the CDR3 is TGTGCCAGCAGCTTAGGCGCGAGGACAGGGCAAGAGACCCAGTACTTC. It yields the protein CASSLGARTGQETQYF.

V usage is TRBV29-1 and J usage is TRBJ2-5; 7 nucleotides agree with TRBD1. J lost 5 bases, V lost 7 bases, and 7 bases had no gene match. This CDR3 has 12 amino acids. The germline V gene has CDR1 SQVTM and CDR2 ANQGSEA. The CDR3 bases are TGCAGCGCCACAGGGGCCGGGGAGACCCAGTACTTC. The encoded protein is CSATGAGETQYF.

The CDR3 DNA reads TGCGCCAGCAGCGAGGGAGACAGGGTACGGGCTTTCTTT. This encodes CASSEGDRVRAFF. The chain is built from TRBV5-1 and TRBJ1-1, with 7 nucleotides matching TRBD1. Trimming at V came to 4 bases and at J to 11 bases, leaving 11 bases not matched to a gene. This CDR3 has 13 residues. Germline V gene lookup returns CDR1 SGHRS and CDR2 YFSETQ.

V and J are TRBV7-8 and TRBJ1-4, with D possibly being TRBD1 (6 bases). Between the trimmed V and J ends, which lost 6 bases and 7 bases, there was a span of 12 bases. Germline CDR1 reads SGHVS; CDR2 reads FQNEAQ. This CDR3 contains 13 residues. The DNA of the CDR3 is TGTGCCAGCAGTGCTGAACAGGGTGAAAAACTGTTTTTT. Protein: CASSAEQGEKLFF.

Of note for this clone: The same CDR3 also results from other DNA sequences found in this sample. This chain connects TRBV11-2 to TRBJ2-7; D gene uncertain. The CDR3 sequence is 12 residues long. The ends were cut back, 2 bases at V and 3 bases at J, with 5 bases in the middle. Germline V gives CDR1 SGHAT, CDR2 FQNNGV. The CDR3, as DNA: TGTGCCAGCAGCTTAAACAGCTACGAGCAGTACTTC. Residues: CASSLNSYEQYF.

CDR3 nucleotide sequence: TGTGCCAGCAGCGTAGACCCCAGGGGATACAGTTACGAGCAGTACTTC. Residues: CASSVDPRGYSYEQYF. The gene calls are TRBV9 and TRBJ2-7; TRBD1 might be the D (6 bases). The CDR3 has 16 amino acids. V was pared by 0 bases and J by 4 bases, with 17 bases between. Germline CDR1 and CDR2: SGDLS and YYNGEE.

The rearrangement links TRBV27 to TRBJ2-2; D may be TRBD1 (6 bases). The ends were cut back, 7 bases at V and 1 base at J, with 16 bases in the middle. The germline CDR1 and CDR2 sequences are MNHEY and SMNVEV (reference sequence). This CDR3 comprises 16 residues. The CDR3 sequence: CASMGDRTMNTGELFF. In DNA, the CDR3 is TGTGCCAGCATGGGAGACAGGACGATGAACACCGGGGAGCTGTTTTTT.

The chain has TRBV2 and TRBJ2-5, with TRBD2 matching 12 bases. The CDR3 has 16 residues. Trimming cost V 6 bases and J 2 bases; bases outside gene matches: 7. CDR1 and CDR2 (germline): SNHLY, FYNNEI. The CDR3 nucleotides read TGTGCCAGCAGACTAGCGGGAGGCCCCTCACAAGAGACCCAGTACTTC. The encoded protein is CASRLAGGPSQETQYF.

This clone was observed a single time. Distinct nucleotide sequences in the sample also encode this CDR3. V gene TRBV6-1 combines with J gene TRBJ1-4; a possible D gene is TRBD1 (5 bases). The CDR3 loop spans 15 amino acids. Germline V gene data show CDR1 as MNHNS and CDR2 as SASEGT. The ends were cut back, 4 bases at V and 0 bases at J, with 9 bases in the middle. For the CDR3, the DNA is TGTGCCAGCAGTGGCCAGGGAGCAACTAATGAAAAACTGTTTTTT. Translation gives CASSGQGATNEKLFF.

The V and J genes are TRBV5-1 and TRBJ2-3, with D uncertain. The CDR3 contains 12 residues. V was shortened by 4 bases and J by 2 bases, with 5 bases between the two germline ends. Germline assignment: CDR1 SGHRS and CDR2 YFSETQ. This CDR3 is CASSRTTDTQYF. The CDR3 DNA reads TGCGCCAGCAGCCGAACCACAGATACGCAGTATTTT. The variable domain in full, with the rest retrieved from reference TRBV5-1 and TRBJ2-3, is KAGVTQTPRYLIKTRGQQVTLSCSPISGHRSVSWYQQTPGQGLQFLFEYFSETQRNKGNFPGRFSGRQFSNSRSEMNVSTLELGDSALYLCASSRTTDTQYFGPGTRLTVL.

The CDR3: CASSRSPGTFPIEQYF. The CDR3 coding sequence is TGTGCCAGCAGCCGCTCCCCCGGGACATTCCCCATCGAGCAGTACTTC. The chain couples TRBV11-2 to TRBJ2-7; the D gene is possibly TRBD1 (6 bases). V shed 5 bases and J shed 6 bases, with 23 bases lying between them. This CDR3 is built from 16 residues. Germline CDR1 is SGHAT and CDR2 is FQNNGV.